These T cell receptor beta chains were read from a single sample in a study of T cells expressing NK-cell markers. TCRdb re-called the 5' RACE reads; one entry per CDR3 protein, DNA not given. This table holds approximately 22,000 distinct CDR3 sequences. Sequenced input: blood T cells: a sorted CD56 or NKG2C T cell subset, CD4+ or CD8+ T cells, or bulk PBMC T cells (not recorded which). The receptors stem from a man between 18 and 69 years old in good health. Each CDR3 is given with its conserved first and last residue.

J,V,CDR3
TRBJ1-2,TRBV7-9,CASSLQDWYGYTF
TRBJ1-2,TRBV6-2/TRBV6-3,CASRPLGSNYGYTF
TRBJ1-2,TRBV28,CASSPPSSGYTF
TRBJ1-1,TRBV7-9,CASSVTMGGTEAFF
TRBJ2-7,TRBV4-1,CASSPGHPEDEQYF
TRBJ1-1,TRBV20-1,CSARLSGTEAFF
TRBJ2-1,TRBV6-4,CASSERGPYNEQFF
TRBJ2-3,TRBV6-1,CASRPGGVTSGSADTQYF
TRBJ2-7,TRBV2,CASRRTGSYEQYF
TRBJ2-7,TRBV19,CASGTGEAYEQYF
TRBJ1-5,TRBV20-1,CSARYGGQPQHF
TRBJ2-7,TRBV2,CASSEGTADSFYEQYF
TRBJ1-1,TRBV7-2,CASSLVVVQTEAFF
TRBJ2-7,TRBV10-3,CAISAREIGQDSYEQYF
TRBJ2-5,TRBV10-3,CATLYQETQYF
TRBJ2-1,TRBV9,CASSPTGAGENEQFF
TRBJ2-6,TRBV10-3,CAIRGGQGASSGANVLTF
TRBJ2-1,TRBV6-6,CATTVGSYNEQFF
TRBJ1-1,TRBV5-1,CASSNRDRGLGAFF
TRBJ1-2,TRBV7-2,CASSLRLYGYTF
TRBJ2-7,TRBV28,CASSFGAGNSEQYF
TRBJ1-4,TRBV2,CASQIGGGGEKLFF
TRBJ2-7,TRBV10-3,CAISARQGDYYEQYF
TRBJ2-5,TRBV12-5,CASAPTVLAGETQYF
TRBJ2-3,TRBV5-5,CASSLDVSWYF
TRBJ2-2,TRBV7-9,CASSSNRGLGTGELFF
TRBJ1-5,TRBV5-5,CASSPGKTSNQPQHF
TRBJ1-2,TRBV3-1,CASSPRTGAYGYTF
TRBJ1-3,TRBV9,CASSAGQVNTIYF
TRBJ1-6,TRBV6-2/TRBV6-3,CASSYGTGSSPLHF
TRBJ2-5,TRBV6-2/TRBV6-3,CASSYAGTLQETQYF
TRBJ2-2,TRBV7-9,CASSLPGELFF
TRBJ1-2,TRBV6-4,CASSDMPGGGYGYTF
TRBJ2-1,TRBV6-5,CASSYGSLNEQFF
TRBJ2-5,TRBV30,CAWSAGTNQYF
TRBJ1-1,TRBV6-2/TRBV6-3,CASSKSTGTGIPEAFF
TRBJ2-1,TRBV6-5,CASSYSIWTKGVNEQFF
TRBJ2-3,TRBV5-1,CASSRTVGGRTDTQYF
TRBJ2-1,TRBV18,CASSPTGTPRNEQFF
TRBJ1-1,TRBV7-2,CASSLSGTMNTEAFF
TRBJ2-1,TRBV6-5,CASSQGRLEQFF